A single T cell receptor (beta chain) is shown here with its context. What it binds is unknown. The data are from a study of PD-1 blockade in classical Hodgkin lymphoma. Method: immunoSEQ multiplex PCR; TCRdb's copy keeps in-frame clones and lacks some. Among some 30,000 clones, over 75% were seen once, and the ten largest hold approximately 18%. Time point here: cycle 4 day 1 (C4D1), after around six weeks of nivolumab. In every patient, relapse followed autologous stem cell transplantation, while exposure to brentuximab vedotin differed. Study-wide points: Lower baseline TCR diversity marked trial partial responders and progressors. There remain no defined causes for the repertoire differences, which possibly reflect disease activity or prior therapy. As was reported, newly diagnosed patients showed lower baseline TCR diversity than healthy donors did. Diversity in CD4+ TCRs, unlike that measured in CD8+ TCRs, had risen significantly by C4D1.

J lost 3 bases, V lost 6 bases, and 10 bases had no gene match. Germline V gene lookup returns CDR1 LNHDA and CDR2 SQIVND (reference sequence). The CDR3 length is 17 residues. The chain recombines TRBV19 with TRBJ2-1; 11 positions agree with TRBD1. The source is a human donor with classical Hodgkin lymphoma. The starting material was peripheral blood mononuclear cells (PBMCs), obtained before the fourth cycle of nivolumab. The DNA of the CDR3 is TGTGCCAGTAGCAACCCCCGGGACAGGGGGTACTACAATGAGCAGTTCTTC. It is translated as CASSNPRDRGYYNEQFF.